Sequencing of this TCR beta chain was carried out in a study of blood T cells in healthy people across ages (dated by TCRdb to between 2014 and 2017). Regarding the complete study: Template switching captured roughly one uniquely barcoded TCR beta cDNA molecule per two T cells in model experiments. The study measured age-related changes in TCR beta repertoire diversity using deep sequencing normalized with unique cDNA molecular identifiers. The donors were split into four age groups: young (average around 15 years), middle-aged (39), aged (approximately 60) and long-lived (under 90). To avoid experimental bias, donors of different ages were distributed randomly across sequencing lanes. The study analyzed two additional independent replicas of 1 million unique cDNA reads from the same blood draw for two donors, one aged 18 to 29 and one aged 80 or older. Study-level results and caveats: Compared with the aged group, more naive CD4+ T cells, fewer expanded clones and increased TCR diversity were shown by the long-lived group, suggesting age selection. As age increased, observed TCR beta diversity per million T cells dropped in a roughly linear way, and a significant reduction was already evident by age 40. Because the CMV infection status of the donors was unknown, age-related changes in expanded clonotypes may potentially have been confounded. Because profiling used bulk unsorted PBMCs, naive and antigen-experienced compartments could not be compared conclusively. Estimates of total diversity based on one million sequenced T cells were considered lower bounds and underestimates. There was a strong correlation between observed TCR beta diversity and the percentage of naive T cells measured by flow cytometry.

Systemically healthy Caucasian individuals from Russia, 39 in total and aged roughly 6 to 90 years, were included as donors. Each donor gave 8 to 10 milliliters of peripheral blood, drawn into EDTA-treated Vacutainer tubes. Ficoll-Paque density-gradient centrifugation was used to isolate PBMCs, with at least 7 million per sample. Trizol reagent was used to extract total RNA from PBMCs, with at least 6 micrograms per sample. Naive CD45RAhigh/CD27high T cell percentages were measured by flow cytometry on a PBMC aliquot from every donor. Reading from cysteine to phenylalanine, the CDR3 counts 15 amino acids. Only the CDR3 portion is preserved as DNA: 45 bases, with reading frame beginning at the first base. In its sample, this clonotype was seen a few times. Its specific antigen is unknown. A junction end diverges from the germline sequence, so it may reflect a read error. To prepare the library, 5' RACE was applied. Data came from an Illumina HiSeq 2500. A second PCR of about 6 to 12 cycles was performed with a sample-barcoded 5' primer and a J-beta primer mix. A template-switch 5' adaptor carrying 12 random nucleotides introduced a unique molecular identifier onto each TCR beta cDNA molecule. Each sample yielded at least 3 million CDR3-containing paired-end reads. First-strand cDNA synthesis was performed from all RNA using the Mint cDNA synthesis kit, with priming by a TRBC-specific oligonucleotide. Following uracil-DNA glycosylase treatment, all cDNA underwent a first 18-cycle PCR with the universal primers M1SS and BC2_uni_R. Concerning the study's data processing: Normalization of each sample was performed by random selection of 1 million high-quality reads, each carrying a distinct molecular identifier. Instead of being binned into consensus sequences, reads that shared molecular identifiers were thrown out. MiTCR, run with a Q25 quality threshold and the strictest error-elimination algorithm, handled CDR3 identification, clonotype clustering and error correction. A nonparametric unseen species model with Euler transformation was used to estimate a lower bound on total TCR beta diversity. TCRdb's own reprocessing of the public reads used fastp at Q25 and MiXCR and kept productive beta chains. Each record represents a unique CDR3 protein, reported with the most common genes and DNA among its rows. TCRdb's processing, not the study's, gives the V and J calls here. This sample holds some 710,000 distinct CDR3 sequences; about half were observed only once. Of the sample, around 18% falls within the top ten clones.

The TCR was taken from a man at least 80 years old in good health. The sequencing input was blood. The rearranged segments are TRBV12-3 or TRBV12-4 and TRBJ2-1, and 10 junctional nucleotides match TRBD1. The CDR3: CAGSDRDRGYNEQFF. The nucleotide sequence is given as TGTGCCGGCAGTGACCGGGACAGGGGTTACAATGAGCAGTTCTTC.